This section outlines one T cell receptor beta chain sequence together with its context. TCRdb reanalysed the 5' RACE reads using MiXCR and keeps one entry per CDR3 protein. The sample consists of about 41,000 distinct CDR3 sequences, roughly 27% of them appearing once. The trim removed 6 bases at V and 5 bases at J, leaving 6 bases unmatched. The CDR3 loop spans 15 amino acids. The J gene is TRBJ2-1, the V gene TRBV12-3 or TRBV12-4, with 11 bases lining up with TRBD2. The receptor's source is a female donor with breast cancer. Sequences were obtained from memory CD4+ T cells sorted from a lymph node. Indicated subset: memory CD4+ T cells, CD4+CD45RO+CD25-. This CDR3 reads CASRGGTSGHNEQFF. CDR3 DNA: TGTGCCAGCAGGGGGGGGACTAGCGGCCACAATGAGCAGTTCTTC.